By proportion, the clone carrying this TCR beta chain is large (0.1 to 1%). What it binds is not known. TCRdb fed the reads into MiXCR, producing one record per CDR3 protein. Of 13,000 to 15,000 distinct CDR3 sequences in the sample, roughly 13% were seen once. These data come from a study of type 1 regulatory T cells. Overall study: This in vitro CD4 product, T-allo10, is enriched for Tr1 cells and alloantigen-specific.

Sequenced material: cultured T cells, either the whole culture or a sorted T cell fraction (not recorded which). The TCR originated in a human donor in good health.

This CDR3 reads CSAGRDRVREQYF. DNA for the CDR3: TGCAGTGCTGGCCGGGACAGGGTCCGAGAGCAGTACTTC. This chain uses TRBV20-1 with TRBJ2-7; 9 bases agree with TRBD1. The V segment lost 5 bases and the J segment 7 bases; nucleotides outside the gene matches: 9. In germline, CDR1 is DFQATT, CDR2 SNEGSKA (reference sequence). This CDR3 comprises 13 residues.